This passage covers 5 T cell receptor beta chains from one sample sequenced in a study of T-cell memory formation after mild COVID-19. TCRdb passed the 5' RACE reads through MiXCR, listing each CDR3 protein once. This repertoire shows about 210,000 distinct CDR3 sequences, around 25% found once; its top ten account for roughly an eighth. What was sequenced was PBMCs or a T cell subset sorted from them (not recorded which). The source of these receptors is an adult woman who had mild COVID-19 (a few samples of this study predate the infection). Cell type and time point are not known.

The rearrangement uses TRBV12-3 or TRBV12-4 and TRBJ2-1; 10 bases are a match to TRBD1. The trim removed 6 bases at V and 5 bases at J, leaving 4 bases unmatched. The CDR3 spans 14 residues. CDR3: CASSQGTGDNEQFF. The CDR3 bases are TGTGCCAGCAGCCAGGGGACAGGGGACAATGAGCAGTTCTTC.

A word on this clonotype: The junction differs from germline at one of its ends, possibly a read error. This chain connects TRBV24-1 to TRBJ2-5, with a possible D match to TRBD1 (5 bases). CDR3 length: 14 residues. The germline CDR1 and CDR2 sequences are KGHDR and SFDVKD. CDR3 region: CATSDPDRQVTQYF. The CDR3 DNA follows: TGTGCCACCAGTGACCCCGACAGACAAGTGACCCAGTACTTC.

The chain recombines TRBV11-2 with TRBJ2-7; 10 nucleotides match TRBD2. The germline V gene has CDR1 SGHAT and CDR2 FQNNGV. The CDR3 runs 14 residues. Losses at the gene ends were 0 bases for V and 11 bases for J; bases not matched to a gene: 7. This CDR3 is CASSLEPAGGPEYF. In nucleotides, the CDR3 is TGTGCCAGCAGCTTAGAGCCAGCGGGAGGGCCGGAGTACTTC.

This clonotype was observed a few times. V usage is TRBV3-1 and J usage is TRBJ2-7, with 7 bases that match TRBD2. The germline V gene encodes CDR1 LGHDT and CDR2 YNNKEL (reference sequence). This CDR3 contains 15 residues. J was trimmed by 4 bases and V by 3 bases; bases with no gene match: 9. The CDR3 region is CASSQQLGGIYEQYF. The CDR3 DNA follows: TGTGCCAGCAGCCAGCAGCTCGGGGGGATTTACGAGCAGTACTTC.

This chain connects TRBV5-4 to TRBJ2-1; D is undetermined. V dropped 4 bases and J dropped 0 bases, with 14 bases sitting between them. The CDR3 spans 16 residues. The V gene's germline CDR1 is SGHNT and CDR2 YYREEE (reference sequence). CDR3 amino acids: CASSRERLGSYNEQFF. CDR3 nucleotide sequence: TGTGCCAGCAGCCGTGAAAGGTTAGGCTCCTACAATGAGCAGTTCTTC.